This T cell receptor (beta chain) was sequenced in a study of T cell clones after liver transplantation. About the study: Three of the eight recipients were HCV-positive; the rest had non-autoimmune, non-viral transplant indications.

Unstimulated PBMCs were sorted into CD3+CD4+ and CD3+CD8+ populations. The repertoire was sequenced with immunoSEQ multiplex PCR; TCRdb's copy has only in-frame clones and lacks some. The sample lists under 55,000 clones, roughly 86% occurring once. The germline CDR1 and CDR2 sequences are SEHNR and FQNEAQ (reference sequence). The CDR3 loop spans 14 amino acids. Trimming removed 5 bases from V and 0 bases from J, with 8 bases in between. The chain employs TRBV7-9 and TRBJ1-5, with D uncertain. Source: CD4+ T cells from blood, taken 24 months after liver transplant. This receptor was obtained from a human patient who received a liver transplant. Some of the T cells may derive from the graft donor. CDR3 protein: CASSPDFSNQPQHF. The CDR3 bases are TGTGCCAGCAGCCCGGACTTTAGCAATCAGCCCCAGCATTTT.